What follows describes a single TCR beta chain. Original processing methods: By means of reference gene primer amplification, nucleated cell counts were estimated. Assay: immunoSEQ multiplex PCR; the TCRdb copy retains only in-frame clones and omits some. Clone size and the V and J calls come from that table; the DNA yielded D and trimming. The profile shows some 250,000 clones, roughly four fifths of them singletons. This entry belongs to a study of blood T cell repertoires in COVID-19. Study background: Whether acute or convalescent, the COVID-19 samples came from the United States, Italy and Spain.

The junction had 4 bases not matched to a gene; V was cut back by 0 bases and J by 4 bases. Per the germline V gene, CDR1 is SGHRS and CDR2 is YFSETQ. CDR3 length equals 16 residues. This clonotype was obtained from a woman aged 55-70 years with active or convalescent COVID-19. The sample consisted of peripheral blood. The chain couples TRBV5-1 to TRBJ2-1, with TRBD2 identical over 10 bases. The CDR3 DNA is TGCGCCAGCAGCTTGGGGAGTAGCGGGGGGTACAATGAGCAGTTCTTC. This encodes CASSLGSSGGYNEQFF.